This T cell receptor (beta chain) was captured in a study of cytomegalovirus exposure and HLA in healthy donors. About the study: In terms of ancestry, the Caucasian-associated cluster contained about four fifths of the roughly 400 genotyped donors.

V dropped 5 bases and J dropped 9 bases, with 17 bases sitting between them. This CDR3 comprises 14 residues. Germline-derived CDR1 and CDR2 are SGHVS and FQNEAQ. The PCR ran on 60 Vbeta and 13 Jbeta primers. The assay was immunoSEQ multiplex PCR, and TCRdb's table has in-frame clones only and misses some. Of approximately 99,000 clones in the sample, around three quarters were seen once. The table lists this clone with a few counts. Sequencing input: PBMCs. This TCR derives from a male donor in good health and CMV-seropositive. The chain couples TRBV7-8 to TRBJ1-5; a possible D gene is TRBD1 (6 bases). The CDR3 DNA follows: TGTGCCAGCAGCCCTGACAGGACTTTTGGGCCCCAGCATTTT. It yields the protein CASSPDRTFGPQHF. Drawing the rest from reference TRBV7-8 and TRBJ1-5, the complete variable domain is GAGVSQSPRYKVAKRGQDVALRCDPISGHVSLFWYQQALGQGPEFLTYFQNEAQLDKSGLPSDRFFAERPEGSVSTLKIQRTQQEDSAVYLCASSPDRTFGPQHFGDGTRLSIL.